Listed below are T cell receptor beta chains from one sample, sequenced in a study of T cell changes during pregnancy in multiple sclerosis. The repertoire was sequenced with immunoSEQ multiplex PCR; TCRdb's copy has only in-frame clones and lacks some. This table has 55,000 to 65,000 clones, roughly 94% appearing once. The source was CD8+ T cells from peripheral blood mononuclear cells, collected in the third trimester of pregnancy. Receptor source: a female donor with multiple sclerosis, enrolled in a pregnancy study. Both conserved end residues are part of each CDR3. D genes are given only for firm matches. Only some rows state a clone size, as once, few, many or a class for expanded clones.

TRBV29-1	few	TRBJ1-1	NA	CSVAQNTEAFF	TGCAGCGTTGCACAAAACACTGAAGCTTTCTTT
TRBV30	NA	TRBJ2-7	NA	CAWSIVNYEQYF	TGTGCCTGGAGTATAGTTAACTACGAGCAGTACTTC
TRBV30	NA	TRBJ1-6	TRBD1	CALQGALNSPLHF	TGTGCCTTACAGGGGGCCCTGAATTCACCCCTCCACTTT
TRBV2	NA	TRBJ1-3	TRBD1	CASSDGTGGGAGNTIYF	TGTGCCAGCAGTGATGGAACAGGGGGCGGAGCTGGAAACACCATATATTTT
TRBV2	NA	TRBJ2-7	NA	CASSGPRGSWGYEQYF	TGTGCCAGCAGTGGGCCCCGGGGGAGTTGGGGATACGAGCAGTACTTC
TRBV7-8	NA	TRBJ2-5	NA	CASSPTSGEKETQYF	TGTGCCAGCAGCCCCACTTCAGGGGAGAAAGAGACCCAGTACTTC
TRBV19	NA	TRBJ2-1	TRBD2	CASSILAGFYNEQFF	TGTGCCAGTAGTATCCTAGCGGGCTTCTACAATGAGCAGTTCTTC
TRBV21-1	NA	TRBJ2-7	NA	CASSKPPAGEGGQYF	TGTGCCAGCAGCAAACCCCCAGCGGGAGAAGGAGGGCAGTACTTC
TRBV4-3	NA	TRBJ2-7	NA	CASSQDPGVSYEQYF	TGCGCCAGCAGCCAAGATCCAGGGGTTTCCTACGAGCAGTACTTC
TRBV19	NA	TRBJ2-2	NA	CASSQGVTGELFF	TGTGCCAGTAGTCAAGGGGTCACCGGGGAGCTGTTTTTT
TRBV7-7	once	TRBJ2-3	NA	CASSLLPVHGESTDTQYF	TGTGCTAGCAGCTTATTGCCTGTACACGGAGAAAGCACAGATACGCAGTATTTT
TRBV11-1	NA	TRBJ2-3	TRBD1	CASSLLGGMDTQYF	TGTGCCAGCAGCTTACTAGGGGGCATGGATACGCAGTATTTT
TRBV28	NA	TRBJ2-7	TRBD2	CASSLLGTIGEQYF	TGTGCCAGCAGTTTGCTCGGGACTATCGGCGAGCAGTACTTC
TRBV6-5	NA	TRBJ2-7	NA	CASSYSGGERTYEQYF	TGTGCCAGCAGTTACTCGGGCGGGGAAAGGACCTACGAGCAGTACTTC
TRBV6-1	NA	TRBJ1-1	NA	CASRPRENTEAFF	TGTGCCAGCAGACCCCGGGAGAACACTGAAGCTTTCTTT
TRBV4-1	NA	TRBJ2-2	TRBD1	CASSLQGDNGELFF	TGCGCCAGCAGCCTACAGGGGGATAACGGGGAGCTGTTTTTT
TRBV27	NA	TRBJ2-7	NA	CASSRGIEQYF	TGTGCCAGCAGTAGGGGGATCGAGCAGTACTTC
TRBV16	NA	TRBJ2-2	TRBD1	CASSQWFLSGQAAPGELFF	TGTGCCAGCAGCCAATGGTTCTTGTCCGGACAGGCCGCACCCGGGGAGCTGTTTTTT
TRBV21-1	NA	TRBJ2-7	NA	CASSARDKPPPYYEQYF	TGTGCCAGCAGCGCCCGGGACAAACCACCCCCCTACTACGAGCAGTACTTC
TRBV9	NA	TRBJ1-1	NA	CASSVGGGGALNTEAFF	TGTGCCAGCAGCGTAGGTGGCGGGGGGGCCCTGAACACTGAAGCTTTCTTT
TRBV7-9	NA	TRBJ2-7	NA	CASSFGGGSSYEQYF	TGTGCCAGCAGCTTCGGCGGGGGCAGCTCCTACGAGCAGTACTTC
TRBV6-1	NA	TRBJ1-3	NA	CASSEMDSSGNTIYF	TGTGCCAGCAGTGAAATGGACTCCTCTGGAAACACCATATATTTT
TRBV4-1	NA	TRBJ2-1	TRBD2	CASSQGTSLDEQFF	TGCGCCAGCAGCCAAGGGACTAGTCTCGATGAGCAGTTCTTC
TRBV5-1	NA	TRBJ2-1	NA	CAGRYNEQFF	TGCGCCGGGCGCTACAATGAGCAGTTCTTC
TRBV7-3	NA	TRBJ2-3	TRBD2	CASSLSGTRLDTQYF	TGTGCCAGCAGCTTAAGCGGGACTAGGTTAGATACGCAGTATTTT
TRBV28	NA	TRBJ2-3	TRBD2	CASSQGTSGGSTDTQYF	TGTGCCAGCAGCCAAGGGACTAGCGGGGGAAGCACAGATACGCAGTATTTT
TRBV4-2	NA	TRBJ1-1	NA	CASSQLPLGAGTEAFF	TGTGCCAGCAGCCAACTCCCCCTGGGGGCCGGCACTGAAGCTTTCTTT
TRBV10-3	once	TRBJ2-1	TRBD2	CAISGDGAGGFSYNEQFF	TGTGCCATCAGTGGGGATGGGGCGGGAGGATTCTCCTACAATGAGCAGTTCTTC
TRBV4-1	few	TRBJ1-5	TRBD1	CASSPRDREGPQHF	TGCGCCAGCAGTCCCCGGGACAGGGAGGGGCCCCAGCATTTT
TRBV27	NA	TRBJ1-2	NA	CASSRAGPKANYGYTF	TGTGCCAGCAGTCGCGCAGGGCCTAAAGCTAACTATGGCTACACCTTC
TRBV7-2	NA	TRBJ2-5	TRBD2	CASSTEGASGREETQYF	TGTGCCAGCAGCACGGAGGGTGCAAGCGGGAGAGAGGAGACCCAGTACTTC
TRBV7-9	NA	TRBJ2-7	NA	CASTQGTAYEQYF	TGTGCCAGCACCCAGGGGACCGCCTACGAGCAGTACTTC
TRBV27	NA	TRBJ1-5	NA	CASPDGNQPQHF	TGTGCCAGCCCAGATGGCAATCAGCCCCAGCATTTT
TRBV28	NA	TRBJ1-1	TRBD1	CASRPEGQLTEAFF	TGTGCCAGCAGGCCAGAGGGACAGCTCACTGAAGCTTTCTTT
TRBV4-2	NA	TRBJ2-7	NA	CASSQEAPGVFYEQYF	TGTGCCAGCAGCCAAGAAGCCCCGGGAGTCTTCTACGAGCAGTACTTC
TRBV2	NA	TRBJ2-3	TRBD2	CASSPGRGGTSTDTQYF	TGTGCCAGCAGTCCGGGGCGGGGGGGGACTAGCACAGATACGCAGTATTTT
TRBV27	NA	TRBJ1-1	NA	CASSSDGLNTEAFF	TGTGCCAGCAGTTCGGACGGACTTAACACTGAAGCTTTCTTT
TRBV6-5	NA	TRBJ2-7	TRBD1	CASGTGMALEQYF	TGTGCCTCTGGGACAGGAATGGCTCTCGAGCAGTACTTC
TRBV28	NA	TRBJ1-1	NA	CASSLYRTEAFF	TGTGCCAGCAGTTTATATCGCACTGAAGCTTTCTTT
TRBV9	NA	TRBJ1-1	TRBD1	CASSVGTGETPNTEAFF	TGTGCCAGCAGCGTGGGGACAGGGGAAACCCCGAACACTGAAGCTTTCTTT
TRBV9	NA	TRBJ2-3	NA	CASRGAATDTQYF	TGTGCCAGCAGAGGGGCGGCCACAGATACGCAGTATTTT
TRBV2	NA	TRBJ2-7	TRBD2	CASSPWGREVGEQYF	TGTGCCAGCTCCCCCTGGGGGCGGGAGGTCGGCGAGCAGTACTTC
TRBV27	NA	TRBJ2-3	TRBD2	CASSGAGGSTDTQYF	TGTGCCAGCAGCGGAGCGGGAGGGAGCACAGATACGCAGTATTTT
TRBV18	NA	TRBJ2-7	NA	CASSPLYEQYF	TGTGCCAGCTCACCCCTATACGAGCAGTACTTC